This T cell receptor (beta chain) emerged from a study of glioma-infiltrating T cells after dendritic cell vaccination. Study as a whole: The vaccine used monocyte-derived dendritic cells pulsed overnight with autologous tumor lysate.

Time point denoted: after dendritic cell vaccination, including at tumor progression/relapse. Fresh-frozen tumor tissue and more than two years of survival data were available for all. The V and J ends lost 0 bases and 4 bases respectively, with 16 bases between them. Germline V gene sequence: CDR1 SNHLY, CDR2 FYNNEI. This CDR3 region has 17 residues. Primers: 60 V beta forward and 13 J beta reverse. Clones were sequenced by immunoSEQ multiplex PCR, and TCRdb holds only the in-frame ones, with some missing. The data show 75,000 to 95,000 clones, 70% to 90% seen once. The specimen comprised blood, sampled after dendritic cell vaccination. The chain has TRBV2 and TRBJ1-3; D is unresolved. The TCR originated in a human donor with glioblastoma. The CDR3 loop is CASSEALRVGWGNTIYF. The DNA of the CDR3 is TGTGCCAGCAGTGAAGCGCTTCGGGTTGGGTGGGGAAACACCATATATTTT.